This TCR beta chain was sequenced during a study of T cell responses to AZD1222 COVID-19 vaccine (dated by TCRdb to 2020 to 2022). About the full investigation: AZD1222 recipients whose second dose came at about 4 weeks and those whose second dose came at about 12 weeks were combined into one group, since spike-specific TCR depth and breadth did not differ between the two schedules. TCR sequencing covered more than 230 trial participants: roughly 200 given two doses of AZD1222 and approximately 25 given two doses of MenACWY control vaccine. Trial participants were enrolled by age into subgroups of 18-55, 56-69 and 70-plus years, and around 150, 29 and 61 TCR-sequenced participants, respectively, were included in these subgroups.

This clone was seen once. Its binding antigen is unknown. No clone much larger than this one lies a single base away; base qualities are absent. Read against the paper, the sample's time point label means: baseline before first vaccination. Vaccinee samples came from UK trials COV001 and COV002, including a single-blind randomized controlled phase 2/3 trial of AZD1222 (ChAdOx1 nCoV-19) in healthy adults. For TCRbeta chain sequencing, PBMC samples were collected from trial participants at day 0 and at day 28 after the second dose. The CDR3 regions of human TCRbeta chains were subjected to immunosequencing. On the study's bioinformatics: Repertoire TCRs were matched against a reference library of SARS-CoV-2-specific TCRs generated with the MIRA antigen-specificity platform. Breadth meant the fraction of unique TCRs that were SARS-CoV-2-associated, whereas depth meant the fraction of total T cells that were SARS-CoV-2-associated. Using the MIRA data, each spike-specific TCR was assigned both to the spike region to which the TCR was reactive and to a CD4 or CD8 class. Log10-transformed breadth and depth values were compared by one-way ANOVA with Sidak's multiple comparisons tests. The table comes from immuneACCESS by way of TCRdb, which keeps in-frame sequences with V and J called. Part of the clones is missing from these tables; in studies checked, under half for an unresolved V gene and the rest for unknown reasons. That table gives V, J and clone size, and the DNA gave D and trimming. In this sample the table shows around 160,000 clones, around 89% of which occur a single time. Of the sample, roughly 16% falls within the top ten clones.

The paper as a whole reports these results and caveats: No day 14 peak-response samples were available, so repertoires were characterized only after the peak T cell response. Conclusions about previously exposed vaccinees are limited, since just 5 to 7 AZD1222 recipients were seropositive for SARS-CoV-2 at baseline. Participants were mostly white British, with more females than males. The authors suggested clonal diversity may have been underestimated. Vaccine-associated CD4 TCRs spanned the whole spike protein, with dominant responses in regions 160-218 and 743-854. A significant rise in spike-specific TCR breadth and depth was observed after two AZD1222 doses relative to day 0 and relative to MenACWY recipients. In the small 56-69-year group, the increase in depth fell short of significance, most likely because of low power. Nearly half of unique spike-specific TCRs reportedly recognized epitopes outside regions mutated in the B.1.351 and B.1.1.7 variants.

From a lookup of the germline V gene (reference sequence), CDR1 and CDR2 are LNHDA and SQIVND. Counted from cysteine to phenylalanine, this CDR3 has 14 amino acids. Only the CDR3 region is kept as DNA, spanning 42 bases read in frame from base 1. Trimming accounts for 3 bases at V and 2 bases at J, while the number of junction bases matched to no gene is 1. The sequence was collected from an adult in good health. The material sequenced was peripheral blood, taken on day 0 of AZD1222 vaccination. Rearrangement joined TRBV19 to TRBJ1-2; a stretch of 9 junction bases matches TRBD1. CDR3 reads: CASSMGQGNYGYTF. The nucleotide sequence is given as TGTGCCAGTAGTATGGGACAGGGCAACTATGGCTACACCTTC.